This T cell receptor (beta chain) comes out of a study of T cells after yellow fever vaccination. The study, taken as a whole, reports: The secondary response was weaker but peaked faster, day 5 versus 15.

The germline CDR1 and CDR2 sequences are SEHNR and FQNEAQ (reference sequence). The CDR3 has 12 amino acids. Trimming took 11 bases from V and 8 from J, leaving 16 bases between them. A single record per CDR3 protein comes from TCRdb applying MiXCR to the 5' RACE reads. The data contain about 110,000 distinct CDR3 sequences, 8.4% of them seen just once; the ten biggest clones take up around 25%. With regard to this clonotype: What it recognizes is unknown. A much bigger clone sits one base away, suggesting this may be a read error. This likely comes from a read error, as the CDR3 has no conserved phenylalanine or tryptophan at its end.

The clonotype originates from a young man who received the YFV17D yellow fever vaccine. The sequences come from CD8+ T cells sorted from PBMCs, collected 45 days after the yellow fever booster vaccination. J is TRBJ2-1 and V is TRBV7-9; D possibly uses TRBD1 or TRBD2 (5 bases each). The CDR3 nucleotides are TGTGCCTCGCGCGGGCAGGGATATGAGCAGTTCCTC. Translated: CASRGQGYEQFL.